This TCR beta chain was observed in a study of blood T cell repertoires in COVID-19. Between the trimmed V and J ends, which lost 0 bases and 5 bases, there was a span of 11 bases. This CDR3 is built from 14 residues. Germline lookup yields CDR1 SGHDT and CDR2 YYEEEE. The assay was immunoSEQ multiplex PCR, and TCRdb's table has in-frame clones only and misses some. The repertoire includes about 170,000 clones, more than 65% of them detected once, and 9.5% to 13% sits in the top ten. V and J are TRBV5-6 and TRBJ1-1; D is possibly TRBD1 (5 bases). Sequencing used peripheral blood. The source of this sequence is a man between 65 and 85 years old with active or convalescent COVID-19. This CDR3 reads CASSLDPRDTEAFF. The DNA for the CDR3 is TGTGCCAGCAGCTTGGATCCCAGGGATACTGAAGCTTTCTTT.